This T cell receptor beta chain appears in the sequencing data of a study of shared clonotypes between healthy human individuals. Across the study: Each donor's CD4 naive and CD4 memory cells filled three plates apiece, CD8 naive two, and CD8 memory one. Broader study findings: Despite large depth, sorted-subset datasets appeared incompletely sequenced.

Details on this clone: Its antigen is as yet unknown. The sample carries other DNA sequences with the same CDR3.

The naive CD8 fraction comprised CD45RO-negative cells positively selected for CCR7 and excluded terminally differentiated effector memory CD45RA+ cells. Some clones are missing from TCRdb's copy, which holds only in-frame ones; the method was immunoSEQ multiplex PCR. The sample consists of some 2,000,000 clones, just under 95% of them appearing once. Germline-derived CDR1 and CDR2 are SEHNR and FQNEAQ (reference sequence). The CDR3 totals 12 residues. The germline V and J ends were trimmed by 5 bases and 3 bases, with 6 bases remaining between them. The J gene is TRBJ2-3, the V gene TRBV7-9; no definite D call. This receptor was taken from a man aged 18 to 29 in good health. Sequencing was carried out using naive CD8+ T cells sorted from blood. CDR3 nucleotide sequence: TGTGCCAGCAGCCTGGGGACAGATACGCAGTATTTT. This encodes CASSLGTDTQYF.